This TCR beta chain was profiled in a study of shared clonotypes between healthy human individuals. The assay was immunoSEQ multiplex PCR, and TCRdb's table has in-frame clones only and misses some. The sample shows roughly 1.4 million clones, just under 99% of them seen only once. J gave up 5 bases and V 5 bases, and 12 bases lay outside the gene matches. The CDR3 length is 18 residues. CDR1 and CDR2 (germline): LNHDA, SQIVND (reference sequence). CD4+ cells were split into CD45RA+ naive and CD45RA-negative memory subsets. The rearrangement uses TRBV19 and TRBJ2-2; 12 bases agree with TRBD2. The sample consisted of naive CD4+ T cells sorted from blood. Sample subset: CD45RA+ positively selected. The receptor comes from a man aged 25-45 years in good health. CDR3 amino acids: CASSRLAGASERTGELFF. The CDR3 DNA is TGTGCCAGTAGTCGACTAGCGGGAGCTTCTGAGAGGACCGGGGAGCTGTTTTTT.